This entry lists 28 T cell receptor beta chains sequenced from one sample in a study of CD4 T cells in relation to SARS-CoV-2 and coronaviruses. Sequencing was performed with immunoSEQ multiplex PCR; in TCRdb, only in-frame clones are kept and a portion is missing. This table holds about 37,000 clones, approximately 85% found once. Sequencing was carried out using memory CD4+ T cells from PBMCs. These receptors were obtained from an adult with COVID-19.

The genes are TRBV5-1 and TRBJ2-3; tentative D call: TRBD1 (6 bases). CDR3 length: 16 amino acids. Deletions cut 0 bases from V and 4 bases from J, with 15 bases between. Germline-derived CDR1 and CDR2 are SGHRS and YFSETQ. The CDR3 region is CASSLGVTGSADTQYF. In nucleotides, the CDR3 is TGCGCCAGCAGCTTGGGGGTTACAGGGTCGGCAGATACGCAGTATTTT.

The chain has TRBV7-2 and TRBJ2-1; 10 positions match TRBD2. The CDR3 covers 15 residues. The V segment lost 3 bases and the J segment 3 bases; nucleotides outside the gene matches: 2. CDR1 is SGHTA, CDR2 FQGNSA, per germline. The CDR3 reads CASSFTSGIYNEQFF. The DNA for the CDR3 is TGTGCCAGCAGCTTCACTAGCGGGATCTACAATGAGCAGTTCTTC.

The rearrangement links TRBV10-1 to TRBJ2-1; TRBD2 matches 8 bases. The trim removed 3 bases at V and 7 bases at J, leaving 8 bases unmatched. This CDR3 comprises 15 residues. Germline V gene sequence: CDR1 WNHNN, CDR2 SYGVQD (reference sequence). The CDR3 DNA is TGCGCCAGCAGTGATAGTAGCGGGGCCTGGAATGAGCAGTTCTTC. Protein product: CASSDSSGAWNEQFF.

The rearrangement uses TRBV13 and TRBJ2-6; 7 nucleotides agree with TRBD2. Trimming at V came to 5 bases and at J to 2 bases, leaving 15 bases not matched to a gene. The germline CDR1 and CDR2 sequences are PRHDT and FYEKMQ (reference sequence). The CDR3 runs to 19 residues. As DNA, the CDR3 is TGTGCCAGCAGCCCCCTAAGGCAGGGAGGGCTGGCTGGGGCCAACGTCCTGACTTTC. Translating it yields CASSPLRQGGLAGANVLTF.

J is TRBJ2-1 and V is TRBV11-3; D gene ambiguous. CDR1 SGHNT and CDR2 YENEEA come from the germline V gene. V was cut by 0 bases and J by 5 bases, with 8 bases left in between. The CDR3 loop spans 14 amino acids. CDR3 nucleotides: TGTGCCAGCAGCTTAGATTTCCGAAACAATGAGCAGTTCTTC. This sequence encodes CASSLDFRNNEQFF.

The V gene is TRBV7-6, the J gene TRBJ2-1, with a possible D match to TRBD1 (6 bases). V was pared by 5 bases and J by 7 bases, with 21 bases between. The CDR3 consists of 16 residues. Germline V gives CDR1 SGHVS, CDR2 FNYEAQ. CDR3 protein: CASSQPYGGNSNEQFF. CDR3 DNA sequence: TGTGCCAGCAGCCAGCCATATGGGGGCAACTCGAATGAGCAGTTCTTC.

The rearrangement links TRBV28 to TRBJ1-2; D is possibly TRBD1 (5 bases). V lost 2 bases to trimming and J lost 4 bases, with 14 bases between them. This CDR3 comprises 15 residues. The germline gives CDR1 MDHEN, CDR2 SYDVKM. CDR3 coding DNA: TGTGCCAGCAGTTTAGGGGGTTCCTTGGCCTATGGCTACACCTTC. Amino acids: CASSLGGSLAYGYTF.

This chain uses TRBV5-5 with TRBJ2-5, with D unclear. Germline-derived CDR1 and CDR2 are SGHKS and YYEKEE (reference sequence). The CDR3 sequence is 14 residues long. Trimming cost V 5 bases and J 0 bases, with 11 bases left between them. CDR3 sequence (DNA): TGTGCCAGCAGTCTGGGTACGTACCAAGAGACCCAGTACTTC. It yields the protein CASSLGTYQETQYF.

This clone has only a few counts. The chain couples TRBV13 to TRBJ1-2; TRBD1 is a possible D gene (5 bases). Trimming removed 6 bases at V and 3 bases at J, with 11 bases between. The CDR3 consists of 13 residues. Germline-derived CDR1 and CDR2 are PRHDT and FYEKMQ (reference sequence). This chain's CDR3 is CASRTSRDYGYTF. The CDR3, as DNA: TGTGCCAGCAGGACGTCCAGGGACTATGGCTACACCTTC.

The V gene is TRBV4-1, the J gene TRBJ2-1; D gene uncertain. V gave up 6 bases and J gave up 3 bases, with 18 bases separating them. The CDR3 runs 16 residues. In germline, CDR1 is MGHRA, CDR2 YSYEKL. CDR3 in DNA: TGCGCCAGCAGTACCCTTACCCTGGGTAGCTACAATGAGCAGTTCTTC. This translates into CASSTLTLGSYNEQFF.

CDR3 nucleotides: TGTGCCAGCAGCCTGGGTATGTCTAGCGGGAGTCAAGAGACCCAGTACTTC. Translation: CASSLGMSSGSQETQYF. V usage is TRBV9 and J usage is TRBJ2-5, with 10 positions matching TRBD2. The trim removed 4 bases at V and 2 bases at J, leaving 11 bases unmatched. CDR3 length: 17 residues. Germline assignment: CDR1 SGDLS and CDR2 YYNGEE.

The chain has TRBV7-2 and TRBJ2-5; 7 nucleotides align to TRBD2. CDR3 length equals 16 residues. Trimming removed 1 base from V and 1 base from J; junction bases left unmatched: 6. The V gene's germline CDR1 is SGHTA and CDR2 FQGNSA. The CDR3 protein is CASSLGSGRGQETQYF. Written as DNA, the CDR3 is TGTGCCAGCAGCTTAGGGTCGGGGAGGGGCCAAGAGACCCAGTACTTC. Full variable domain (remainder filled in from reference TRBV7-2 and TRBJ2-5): GAGVSQSPSNKVTEKGKDVELRCDPISGHTALYWYRQSLGQGLEFLIYFQGNSAPDKSGLPSDRFSAERTGGSVSTLTIQRTQQEDSAVYLCASSLGSGRGQETQYFGPGTRLLVL.

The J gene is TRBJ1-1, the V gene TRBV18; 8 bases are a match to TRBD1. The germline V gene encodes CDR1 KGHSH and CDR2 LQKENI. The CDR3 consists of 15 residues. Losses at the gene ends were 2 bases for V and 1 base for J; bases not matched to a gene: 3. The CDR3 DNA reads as TGTGCCAGCTCACCAAGGGACAGGACGAACACTGAAGCTTTCTTT. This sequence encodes CASSPRDRTNTEAFF.

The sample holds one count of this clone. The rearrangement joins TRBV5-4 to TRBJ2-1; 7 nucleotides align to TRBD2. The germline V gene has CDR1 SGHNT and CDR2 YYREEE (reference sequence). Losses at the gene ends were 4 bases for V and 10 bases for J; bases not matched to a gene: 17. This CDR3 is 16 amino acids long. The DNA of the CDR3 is TGTGCCAGCAGCCCGCCTTCGGGGGGAGTCGGAGAGGAGCAGTTCTTC. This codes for CASSPPSGGVGEEQFF.

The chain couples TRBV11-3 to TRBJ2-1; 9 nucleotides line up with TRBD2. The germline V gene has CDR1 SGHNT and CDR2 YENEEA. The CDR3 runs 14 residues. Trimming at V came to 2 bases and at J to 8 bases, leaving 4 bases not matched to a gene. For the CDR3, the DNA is TGTGCCAGCAGCTTATCGCGGGAGGGGGATGAGCAGTTCTTC. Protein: CASSLSREGDEQFF.

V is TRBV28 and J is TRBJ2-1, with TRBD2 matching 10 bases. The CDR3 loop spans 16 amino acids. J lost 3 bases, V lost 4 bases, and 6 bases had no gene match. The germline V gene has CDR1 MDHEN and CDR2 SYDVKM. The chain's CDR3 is CASSSFGTSDYNEQFF. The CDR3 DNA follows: TGTGCCAGCAGTTCATTCGGGACTAGCGACTACAATGAGCAGTTCTTC.

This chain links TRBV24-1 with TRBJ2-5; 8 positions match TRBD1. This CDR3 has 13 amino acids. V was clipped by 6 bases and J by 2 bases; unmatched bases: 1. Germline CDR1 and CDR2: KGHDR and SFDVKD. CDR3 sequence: CATSRQGQETQYF. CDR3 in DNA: TGTGCCACCAGTCGACAGGGGCAAGAGACCCAGTACTTC.

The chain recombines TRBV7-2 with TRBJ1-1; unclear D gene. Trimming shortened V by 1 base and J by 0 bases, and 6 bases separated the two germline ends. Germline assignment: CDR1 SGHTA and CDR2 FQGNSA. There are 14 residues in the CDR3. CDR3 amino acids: CASSLGGMNTEAFF. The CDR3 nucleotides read TGTGCCAGCAGCTTAGGTGGGATGAACACTGAAGCTTTCTTT.

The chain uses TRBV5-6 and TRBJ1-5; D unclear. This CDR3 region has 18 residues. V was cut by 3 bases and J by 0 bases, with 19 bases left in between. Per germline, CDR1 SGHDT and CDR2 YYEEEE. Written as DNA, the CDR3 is TGTGCCAGCAGCTCCCACTCGCGATTTTATGATAGCAATCAGCCCCAGCATTTT. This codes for CASSSHSRFYDSNQPQHF.

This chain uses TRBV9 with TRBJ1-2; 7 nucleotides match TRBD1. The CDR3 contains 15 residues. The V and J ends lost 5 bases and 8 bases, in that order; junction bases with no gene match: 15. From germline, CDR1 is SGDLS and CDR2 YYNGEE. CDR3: CASSGRPGGSGGYTF. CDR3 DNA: TGTGCCAGCAGTGGTAGGCCAGGGGGTAGTGGAGGCTACACCTTC.

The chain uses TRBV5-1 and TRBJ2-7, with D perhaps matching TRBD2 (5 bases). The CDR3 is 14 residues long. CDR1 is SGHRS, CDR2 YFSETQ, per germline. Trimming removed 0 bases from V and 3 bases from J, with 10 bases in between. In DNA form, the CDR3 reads TGCGCCAGCAGCTTGGGCGACGGGATCTACGAGCAGTACTTC. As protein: CASSLGDGIYEQYF.

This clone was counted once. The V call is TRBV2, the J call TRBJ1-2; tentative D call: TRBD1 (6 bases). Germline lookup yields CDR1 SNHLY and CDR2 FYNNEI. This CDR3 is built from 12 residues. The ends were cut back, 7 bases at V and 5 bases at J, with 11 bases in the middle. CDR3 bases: TGTGCCAGCAAGACGGACAGTTATGGCTACACCTTC. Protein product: CASKTDSYGYTF. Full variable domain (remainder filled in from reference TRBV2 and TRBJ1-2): EPEVTQTPSHQVTQMGQEVILRCVPISNHLYFYWYRQILGQKVEFLVSFYNNEISEKSEIFDDQFSVERPDGSNFTLKIRSTKLEDSAMYFCASKTDSYGYTFGSGTRLTVV.

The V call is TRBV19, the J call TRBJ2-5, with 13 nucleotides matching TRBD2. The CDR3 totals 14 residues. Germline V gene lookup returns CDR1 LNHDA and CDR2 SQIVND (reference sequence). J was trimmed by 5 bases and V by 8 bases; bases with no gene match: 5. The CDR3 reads CASRTSGRAETQYF. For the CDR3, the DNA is TGTGCCAGTCGTACTAGCGGGAGGGCGGAGACCCAGTACTTC.

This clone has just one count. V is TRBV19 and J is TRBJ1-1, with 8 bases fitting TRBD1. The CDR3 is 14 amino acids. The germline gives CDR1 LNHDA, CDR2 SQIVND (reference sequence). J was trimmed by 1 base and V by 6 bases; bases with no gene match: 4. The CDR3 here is CASRRDRWNTEAFF. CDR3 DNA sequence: TGTGCCAGTAGAAGGGACAGGTGGAACACTGAAGCTTTCTTT.

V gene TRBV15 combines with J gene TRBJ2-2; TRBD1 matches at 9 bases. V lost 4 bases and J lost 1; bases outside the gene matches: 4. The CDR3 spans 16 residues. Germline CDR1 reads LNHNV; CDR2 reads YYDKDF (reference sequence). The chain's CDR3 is CATSNPGQGNTGELFF. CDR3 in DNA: TGTGCCACCAGCAACCCGGGACAGGGGAACACCGGGGAGCTGTTTTTT.

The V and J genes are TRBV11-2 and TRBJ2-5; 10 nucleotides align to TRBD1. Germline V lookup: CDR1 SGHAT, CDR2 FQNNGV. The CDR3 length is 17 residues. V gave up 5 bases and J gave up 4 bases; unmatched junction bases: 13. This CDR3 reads CASSPSGQGSGRETQYF. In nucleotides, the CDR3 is TGTGCCAGCAGCCCCTCGGGACAGGGGAGCGGGAGAGAGACCCAGTACTTC.

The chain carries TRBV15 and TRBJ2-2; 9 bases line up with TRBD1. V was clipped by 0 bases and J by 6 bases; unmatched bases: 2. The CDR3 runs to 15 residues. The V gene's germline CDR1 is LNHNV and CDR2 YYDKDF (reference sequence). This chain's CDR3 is CATSREDRGPGELFF. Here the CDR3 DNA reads TGTGCCACCAGCAGAGAGGACAGGGGACCCGGGGAGCTGTTTTTT.

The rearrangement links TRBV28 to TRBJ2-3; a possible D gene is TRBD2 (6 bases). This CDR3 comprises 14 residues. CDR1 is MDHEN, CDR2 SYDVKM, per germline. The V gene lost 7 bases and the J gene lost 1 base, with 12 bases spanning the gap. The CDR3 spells CASTRTGGTDTQYF. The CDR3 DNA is TGTGCCAGCACAAGAACGGGGGGCACAGATACGCAGTATTTT.